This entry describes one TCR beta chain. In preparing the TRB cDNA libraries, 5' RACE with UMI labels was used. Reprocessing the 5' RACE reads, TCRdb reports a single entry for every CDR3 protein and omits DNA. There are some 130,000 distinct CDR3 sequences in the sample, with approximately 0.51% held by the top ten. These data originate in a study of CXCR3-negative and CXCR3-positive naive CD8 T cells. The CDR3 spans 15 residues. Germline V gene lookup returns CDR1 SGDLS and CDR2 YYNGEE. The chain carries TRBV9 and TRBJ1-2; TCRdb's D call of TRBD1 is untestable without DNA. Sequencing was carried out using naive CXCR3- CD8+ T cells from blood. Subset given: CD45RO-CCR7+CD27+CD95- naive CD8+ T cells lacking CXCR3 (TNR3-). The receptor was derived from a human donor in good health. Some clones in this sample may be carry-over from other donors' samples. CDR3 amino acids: CASREPGTGRNGYTF.